Included here is one T cell receptor (beta chain) sequence, with context. The antigen is not known. 13 Jbeta primers and 60 Vbeta primers were used for the PCR. Method: immunoSEQ multiplex PCR; TCRdb's copy keeps in-frame clones and lacks some. In the table there are roughly 120,000 clones, 65% to 75% of which are singletons. The CDR3 runs to 15 residues. The V and J ends lost 6 bases and 8 bases, in that order; junction bases with no gene match: 14. Germline V lookup: CDR1 SNHLY, CDR2 FYNNEI. This sample was taken from a study of cytomegalovirus exposure and HLA in healthy donors. Study-wide findings and caveats: With DRB1 most and HLA-C fewest, TCR association rates differed between HLA loci in a later analysis. Some TCR beta chains (roughly 160 of them) were listed as cytomegalovirus-associated.

The V and J genes are TRBV2 and TRBJ1-2, with 8 bases fitting TRBD1. The source of this sequence is a man between 40 and 49 years old in good health and CMV-seropositive. Sequences were obtained from PBMCs. CDR3 bases: TGTGCCAGCAGCGGGACAGGCCGAGAAAGTAGGGGCTACACCTTC. Amino acid sequence: CASSGTGRESRGYTF.